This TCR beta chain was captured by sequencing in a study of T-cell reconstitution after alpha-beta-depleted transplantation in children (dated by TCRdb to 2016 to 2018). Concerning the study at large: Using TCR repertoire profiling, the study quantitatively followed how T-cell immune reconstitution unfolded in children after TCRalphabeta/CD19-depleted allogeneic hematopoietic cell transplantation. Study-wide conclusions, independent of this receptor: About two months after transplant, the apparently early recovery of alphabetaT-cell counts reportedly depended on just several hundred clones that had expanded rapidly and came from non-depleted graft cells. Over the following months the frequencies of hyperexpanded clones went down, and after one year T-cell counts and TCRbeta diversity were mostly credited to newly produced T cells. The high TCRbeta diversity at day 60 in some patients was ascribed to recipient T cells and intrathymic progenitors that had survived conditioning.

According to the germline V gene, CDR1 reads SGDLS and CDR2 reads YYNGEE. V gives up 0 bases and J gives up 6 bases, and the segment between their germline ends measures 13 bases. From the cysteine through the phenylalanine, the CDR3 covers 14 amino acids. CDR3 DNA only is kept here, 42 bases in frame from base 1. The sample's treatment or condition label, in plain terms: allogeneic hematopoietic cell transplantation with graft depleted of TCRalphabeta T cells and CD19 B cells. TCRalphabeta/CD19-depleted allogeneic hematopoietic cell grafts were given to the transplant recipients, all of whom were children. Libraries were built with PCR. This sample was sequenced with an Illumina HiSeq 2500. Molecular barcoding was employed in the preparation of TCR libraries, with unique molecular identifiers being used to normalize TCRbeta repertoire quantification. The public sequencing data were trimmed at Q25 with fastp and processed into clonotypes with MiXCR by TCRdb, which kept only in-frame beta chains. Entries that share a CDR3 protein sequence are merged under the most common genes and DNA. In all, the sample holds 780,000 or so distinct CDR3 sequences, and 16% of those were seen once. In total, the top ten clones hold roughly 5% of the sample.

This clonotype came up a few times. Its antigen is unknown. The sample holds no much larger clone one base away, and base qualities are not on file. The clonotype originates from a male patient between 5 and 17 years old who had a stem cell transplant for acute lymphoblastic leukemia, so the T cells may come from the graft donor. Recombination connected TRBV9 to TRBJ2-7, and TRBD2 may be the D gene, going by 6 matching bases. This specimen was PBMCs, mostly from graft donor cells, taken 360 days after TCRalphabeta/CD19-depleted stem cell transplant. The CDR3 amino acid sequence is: CASSVDGSRSEQYF. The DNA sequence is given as TGTGCCAGCAGCGTAGACGGGAGTCGTAGCGAGCAGTACTTC.